This T cell receptor (beta chain) was observed in a study of blood T cells in healthy people across ages (dated by TCRdb to 2014 to 2015). Regarding the complete study: In model experiments, template switching captured about one uniquely barcoded TCR beta cDNA molecule for every two T cells. The study measured age-related changes in TCR beta repertoire diversity using deep sequencing normalized with unique cDNA molecular identifiers. To avoid experimental bias, donors of different ages were distributed randomly across sequencing lanes. Four age groups were formed from the donors: young (average roughly 15 years), middle-aged (approximately 41), aged (62) and long-lived (about 80). For two donors (one aged 18 to 30 and one aged 80 or older), the study analyzed two additional independent replicas of 1 million unique cDNA reads from the same blood draw.

The roughly 39 donors, aged roughly 6 to 95 years, were systemically healthy Caucasian individuals from Russia. Ten milliliters of peripheral blood were drawn from each donor into EDTA-treated Vacutainer tubes. Ficoll-Paque density-gradient centrifugation was used to isolate PBMCs, with at least 6 million per sample. Total RNA was extracted from PBMCs with Trizol reagent, with at least 6 micrograms obtained per sample. For every donor, flow cytometry on a PBMC aliquot measured the percentage of naive CD45RAhigh/CD27high T cells. This clonotype was observed many times. Its antigen remains undetermined. It has no much larger one-base neighbor in the sample; base qualities were not kept. Spanning cysteine to phenylalanine, the CDR3 consists of 15 amino acids. The kept DNA is CDR3 alone, 45 bases in frame from the first base. CDR1 and CDR2 (DFQATT, SNEGSKA) derive from the germline V gene (reference sequence). Trimming at the junction amounts to 1 base on V and 0 bases on J, and the germline ends lie 12 bases apart.

Study-wide conclusions, independent of this receptor: Since profiling was done on bulk unsorted PBMCs, naive and antigen-experienced compartments could not be conclusively compared. Estimates of total diversity from one million sequenced T cells were regarded as lower bounds and underestimates. There was a strong correlation between observed TCR beta diversity and the percentage of naive T cells measured by flow cytometry. Compared with the aged group, more naive CD4+ T cells, fewer expanded clones and increased TCR diversity were shown by the long-lived group, suggesting age selection. The CMV infection status of donors was not known, potentially confounding age-related changes in expanded clonotypes. As age increased, observed TCR beta diversity per million T cells dropped in a roughly linear way, and a significant reduction was already evident by age roughly 40.

The library was built by means of 5' RACE. TCRdb names Illumina HiSeq 2500 as the instrument used. A second 7 to 11 cycle PCR used a sample-barcoded 5' primer and a J-beta primer mix. A template-switch 5' adaptor carrying 12 random nucleotides introduced a unique molecular identifier onto each TCR beta cDNA molecule. Each sample yielded at least 2.5 million CDR3-containing paired-end reads. The Mint cDNA synthesis kit, primed by a TRBC-specific oligonucleotide, was used to synthesize first-strand cDNA from all RNA. After uracil-DNA glycosylase treatment, a first 18-cycle PCR used universal primers M1SS and BC2_uni_R on all cDNA. Per the source publication's procedure: For normalization, 1 million high-quality reads were randomly selected from each sample, with every read carrying a distinct molecular identifier. Reads with shared molecular identifiers were discarded instead of being binned into consensus sequences. MiTCR, with a Q25 quality threshold and the strictest error-elimination algorithm, was used for CDR3 identification, clonotype clustering and error correction. Lower-bound total TCR beta diversity was estimated with a nonparametric unseen species model using Euler transformation. In TCRdb, the public reads were trimmed at Q25 with fastp and aligned with MiXCR, with productive beta chains retained. Each CDR3 protein appears once, grouped with its most common genes and DNA. In this record, the V and J calls reflect TCRdb's handling and not the investigators' own analysis. In this sample the table shows approximately 700,000 distinct CDR3 sequences, 32% of which occur a single time. The ten largest clones capture 15% of the sample.

The sequenced material came from blood. The sequence was collected from a woman aged 80 or over in good health. Donor details come from another sample of the same person, matched by shared clones. The V and J segments used are TRBV20-1 and TRBJ1-1; the D gene lacks a confident call. CDR3 loop: CSARAKRPLNTEAFF. Here is the DNA: TGCAGTGCTAGAGCCAAAAGACCTTTGAACACTGAAGCTTTCTTT.